The rows below give T cell receptor beta chains drawn from one sample of a study of spatial heterogeneity in lung cancer. MiXCR was run by TCRdb on the 5' RACE reads, yielding one entry per CDR3 protein. The repertoire has around 60,000 distinct CDR3 sequences, 8.4% of them found once; the top ten carry approximately 16%. The sample here was PBMCs, taken at surgery. The receptors were gathered from a female donor with early-stage non-small cell lung cancer. Each CDR3 is given without its conserved first and last residue.

V	J	length	CDR3
TRBV5-5	TRBJ1-4	12	ASSLAGGGEKLF
TRBV6-5	TRBJ1-3	12	ASRVGDSGNTIY
TRBV7-3	TRBJ2-3	13	ASSLRARELDTQY
TRBV3-1	TRBJ1-6	11	ASSQDIVSPLH
TRBV7-8	TRBJ2-5	12	ASSLSGTEKTQY
TRBV12-3/TRBV12-4	TRBJ1-5	12	ASSFRDSHQPQH
TRBV12-3/TRBV12-4	TRBJ1-5	13	ASSGAGGGNQPQH
TRBV6-5	TRBJ1-2	11	ASSVVANYGYT
TRBV5-4	TRBJ2-1	12	ASSLRLAGNEQF
TRBV24-1	TRBJ2-1	13	ATSDGKRSSNEQF
TRBV6-5	TRBJ2-2	12	ASSYGANTGELF
TRBV7-9	TRBJ1-4	14	ASSFGQATTNEKLF
TRBV20-1	TRBJ2-7	13	SARDPRTSGYEQY
TRBV19	TRBJ1-4	12	ASNPGTEDEKLF
TRBV20-1	TRBJ2-3	13	SAMEEAGETDTQY
TRBV10-3	TRBJ2-1	14	AISESNRDRENEQF
TRBV15	TRBJ2-3	16	ATSRDTTSGGAWDTQY
TRBV12-3/TRBV12-4	TRBJ2-5	16	ASSFQIAGEGIEETQY
TRBV2	TRBJ1-1	11	ASSVTGLTEAF
TRBV3-1	TRBJ2-3	13	ASSRGTSGGNTQY
TRBV5-6	TRBJ1-2	12	ASSLAGDHYGYT
TRBV13	TRBJ2-1	14	ASSLAAKRVYNEQF
TRBV6-5	TRBJ2-7	11	ASRSSSLREQY
TRBV29-1	TRBJ2-1	12	SVEGVSGGYEQF
TRBV10-1	TRBJ2-6	14	ASSAGSGSGANVLT
TRBV7-3	TRBJ2-3	13	ASSVSLAGTDTQY
TRBV11-2	TRBJ1-3	14	ASSLTGRFSGNTIY
TRBV7-9	TRBJ1-1	12	ASSSPGLGQIAF
TRBV18	TRBJ2-5	13	ASSPRRDYQETQY
TRBV11-2	TRBJ2-3	16	ASSRRGGGETSTDTQY
TRBV12-3/TRBV12-4	TRBJ1-1	12	ASSASRGGTEAF
TRBV9	TRBJ1-3	13	ASSVDPLLSHTIY
TRBV10-3	TRBJ2-3	14	AISEGPGGRTDTQY
TRBV11-3	TRBJ2-2	14	ASSGLPGVSTGELF
TRBV12-3/TRBV12-4	TRBJ2-1	12	ASSSTGTGNEQF
TRBV5-1	TRBJ2-7	11	ASSIGSSYEQY
TRBV12-3/TRBV12-4	TRBJ1-4	12	ASSLGDGLKKLF
TRBV3-1	TRBJ2-7	12	ASSHDARRGEQY
TRBV20-1	TRBJ1-5	12	SVPRDSSNQPQH
TRBV28	TRBJ2-7	12	ASTQGGHVYEQY
TRBV6-1	TRBJ1-5	12	ASSGTISNQPQH
TRBV10-3	TRBJ1-1	13	AIRPEGFVSTEAF
TRBV25-1	TRBJ1-4	12	ASKEDRVKEKLF
TRBV7-9	TRBJ2-3	16	ASSLDRLQREWVDTQY
TRBV6-5	TRBJ2-1	11	ASRIAGHNEQF
TRBV6-2/TRBV6-3	TRBJ2-2	19	ASSYSIIRVASGTNTGELF
TRBV28	TRBJ1-4	10	ASTTGFEKLF
TRBV5-1	TRBJ2-5	12	ASSSEAPQETQY
TRBV12-3/TRBV12-4	TRBJ2-1	13	ASSPIWEGGNEQF
TRBV7-8	TRBJ2-5	12	ATQGGRAPETQY
TRBV18	TRBJ2-7	13	ASSHGKGSLYEQY
TRBV27	TRBJ2-1	13	ASTPTSGGYNEQF
TRBV12-3/TRBV12-4	TRBJ2-5	13	ASSTGTGRQETQY
TRBV11-3	TRBJ2-2	13	ASSRTGANTGELF
TRBV5-6	TRBJ2-6	18	ASSTGPRSDFRSGANVLT